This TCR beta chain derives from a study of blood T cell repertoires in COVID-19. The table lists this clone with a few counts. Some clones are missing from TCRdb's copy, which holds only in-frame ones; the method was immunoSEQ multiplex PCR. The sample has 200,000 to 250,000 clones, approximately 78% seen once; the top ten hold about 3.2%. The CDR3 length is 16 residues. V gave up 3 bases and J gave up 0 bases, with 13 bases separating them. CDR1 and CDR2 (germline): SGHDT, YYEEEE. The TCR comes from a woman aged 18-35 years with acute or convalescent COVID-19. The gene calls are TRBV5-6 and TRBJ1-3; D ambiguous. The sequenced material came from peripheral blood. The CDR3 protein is CASSYAGLNSGNTIYF. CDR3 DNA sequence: TGTGCCAGCAGCTATGCGGGTCTTAACTCTGGAAACACCATATATTTT.